These T cell receptor beta chains were read from a single sample in a study of OX40 agonist ivuxolimab in advanced cancers. Libraries were prepared by immunoSEQ multiplex PCR; TCRdb keeps only in-frame clonotypes and omits some of them. The table lists 40,000 to 50,000 clones, about 87% of them singletons, with under 55% in the top ten. This sample comprised CD4+ or CD8+ T cells sorted from blood, obtained in a trial of the OX40 agonist ivuxolimab. Receptor source: an adult with an advanced solid tumor such as melanoma, head and neck, liver or kidney cancer. The CDR3 runs from the conserved cysteine through the conserved F or W. A D gene is named only where the DNA matches it firmly. The size of a clone is reported for some rows only, either as once, few or many, or as a class for expanded clones.

V,D,size,J,DNA,CDR3
TRBV10-3,NA,NA,TRBJ1-2,TGTGCCATCCTCATCCAGGGGCTCAATGGCTACACCTTC,CAILIQGLNGYTF
TRBV27,TRBD2,NA,TRBJ2-1,TGTGCCAGCAGTTTGGGGGCAGGCGGGGGGGCCAGGAGTGAGCAGTTCTTC,CASSLGAGGGARSEQFF
TRBV5-6,NA,few,TRBJ2-5,TGTGCCAGCAGCTTGGACAGTTGGGAGACCCAGTACTTC,CASSLDSWETQYF
TRBV25-1,NA,NA,TRBJ1-4,TGTGCCAGCAGTGAATTGGACGGAAATGAAAAACTGTTTTTT,CASSELDGNEKLFF
TRBV5-4,TRBD2,once,TRBJ2-2,TGTGCCAGCAGCTGGGCTAGCGGGGGGGATGTCGGGGAGCTGTTTTTT,CASSWASGGDVGELFF
TRBV6-6,NA,NA,TRBJ1-6,TGTGCCAGCAGTTACCTGGGAGCTTCCTATAATTCACCCCTCCACTTT,CASSYLGASYNSPLHF
TRBV9,NA,NA,TRBJ2-7,TGTGCCAGCAGCGTAGAAACGGGACTCGACCCCTACGAGCAGTACTTC,CASSVETGLDPYEQYF
TRBV5-6,TRBD2,NA,TRBJ2-2,TGTGCCAGCAGCATAGGACTAGGAGGGCTGTTTTTT,CASSIGLGGLFF
TRBV7-2,NA,NA,TRBJ1-1,TGTGCCAGCAGCCAGATGGGACCGAACACTGAAGCTTTCTTT,CASSQMGPNTEAFF
TRBV30,NA,NA,TRBJ1-2,TGTGCCGGACCCGGGGGAGGGTACCCTGGCTACACCTTC,CAGPGGGYPGYTF
TRBV10-1,TRBD2,NA,TRBJ2-1,TGCGCCAGCAGCGACGGGACTAGCGGGGGAAATGAGCAGTTCTTC,CASSDGTSGGNEQFF
TRBV6-5,NA,NA,TRBJ2-2,TGTGCCAGCAGTCCATCGAACACCGGGGAGCTGTTTTTT,CASSPSNTGELFF
TRBV19,NA,NA,TRBJ2-2,TGTGCCAGTAGCCCCGGGACACTACTGACCGGGGAGCTGTTTTTT,CASSPGTLLTGELFF
TRBV19,TRBD1,NA,TRBJ2-5,TGTGCCAGTAGTATCCGTGACAGGGGGCCCCAAGAGACCCAGTACTTC,CASSIRDRGPQETQYF
TRBV7-6,NA,NA,TRBJ2-3,TGTGCCAGCAGCTTGGCCGGGGCAGATACGCAGTATTTT,CASSLAGADTQYF
TRBV27,TRBD2,NA,TRBJ2-3,TGTGCCAGCAGTTTTTACCCGACTAGCGGGGGGGCTGGTACGCAGTATTTT,CASSFYPTSGGAGTQYF
TRBV4-3,NA,NA,TRBJ2-2,TGCGCCAGCAGCCAAGTCGGGCTACAGGAAAACACCGGGGAGCTGTTTTTT,CASSQVGLQENTGELFF
TRBV9,NA,NA,TRBJ1-3,TGTGCCAGCAGCTCAGGCTCTGGAAACACCATATATTTT,CASSSGSGNTIYF
TRBV6-1,NA,NA,TRBJ1-5,TGTGCCAGCAGTGAATTGGGCCAAGGAGGCAATCAGCCCCAGCATTTT,CASSELGQGGNQPQHF
TRBV19,NA,NA,TRBJ1-1,TGTGCCAGTAGTGTGGCCCCCCTGAACACTGAAGCTTTCTTT,CASSVAPLNTEAFF